The 17 T cell receptor delta chains given below trace back to one sample, sequenced in a study of gamma-delta chains in newborns, infants, children. TCRdb redid the clone calls on the reads with CATT. Among 1,300 or so delta-chain clones, approximately 2.3% were seen once, and the ten largest hold roughly 29%. Source material: blood. Receptors were obtained from a child in good health.

To note about this clone: A read error may be the cause here, since a much bigger clone is one base away. The chain joins TRDV1 to TRDJ1; D uncertain. The CDR3 runs to 19 residues. Looked up from germline, CDR1 is TSWWSYY and CDR2 is QGS. The DNA of the CDR3 is TGTGCTCTTGGGTTTTCCATCCTCCACGACCTGTATCTTCGCGATAAACCCATCTTT. Encoded protein: CALGFSILHDLYLRDKPIF.

To note about this clone: The TCRdb protein comes from a much larger clone and disagrees with this DNA's translation at residue 4, likely due to a read error; the protein given here is derived from the DNA. The chain couples TRDV2 to TRDJ3; possible D gene TRDD3, 5 bases. Trimming shortened V by 6 bases and J by 0 bases, and 14 bases separated the two germline ends. The V gene's germline CDR1 is GEAIGNYY and CDR2 EKD. CDR3 length: 17 residues. CDR3 nucleotides: TGTGCCTGTATTAGGGGGGCCTACTCCTGGGACACCCGACAGATGTTTTTC. Translation gives CACIRGAYSWDTRQMFF.

This clone was found a few times. V usage is TRDV2 and J usage is TRDJ1; D may match TRDD2 or TRDD3 (5 bases each). There are 15 residues in the CDR3. V dropped 3 bases and J dropped 0 bases, with 13 bases sitting between them. In germline, CDR1 is GEAIGNYY, CDR2 EKD. CDR3 sequence: CACDALLEYTDKLIF. The CDR3 bases are TGTGCCTGTGACGCCCTACTGGAATACACCGATAAACTCATCTTT.

This clone occurred a few times. The TCRdb record carries a much larger clone's protein, which differs from this DNA's translation at residue 11; a read error is the likely cause, and the protein listed here is the DNA translation. J is TRDJ1 and V is TRDV1; 13 bases are a match to TRDD3. CDR1 and CDR2 from the germline V gene are TSWWSYY and QGS. Unmatched junction bases numbered 22, after V lost 5 bases and J lost 4 bases. This CDR3 contains 21 residues. CDR3 residues: CALGFTRPSSATGGYVDKLIF. The CDR3 DNA reads TGTGCTCTTGGGTTCACCCGACCTTCCTCGGCTACTGGGGGATACGTCGATAAACTCATCTTT.

Note on this clone: Only one base separates this from a far larger clonotype, so it likely reflects a read error. The sample holds other DNA sequences that translate to the same CDR3. The chain couples TRDV2 to TRDJ3; TRDD3 matches at 13 bases. Germline V CDR1 and CDR2: GEAIGNYY, EKD. The junction had 11 bases not matched to a gene; V was cut back by 7 bases and J by 3 bases. The CDR3 is 19 amino acids. Here the CDR3 reads CACDPYWGIRVWDTRQMFF. The CDR3 region has the DNA TGTGCCTGCGACCCGTACTGGGGGATACGCGTCTGGGACACCCGACAGATGTTTTTC.

Turning to this clone: This DNA's translation and the protein TCRdb lists, from a much larger clone, do not match at residue 6, likely due to a read error; the protein shown is translated from the DNA. The J gene is TRDJ1, the V gene TRDV2; 8 bases align to TRDD3. The CDR3 covers 16 residues. CDR1 and CDR2 (germline): GEAIGNYY, EKD. V gave up 3 bases and J gave up 0 bases; unmatched junction bases: 8. For the CDR3, the DNA is TGTGCCTGTGACCCTCCGCTGGGGGAGTACACCGATAAACTCATCTTT. It is translated as CACDPPLGEYTDKLIF.

This clone was seen only a few times. This chain joins TRDV2 and TRDJ1; 10 positions agree with TRDD3. CDR3 length: 19 residues. V was clipped by 2 bases and J by 0 bases; unmatched bases: 14. In germline, CDR1 is GEAIGNYY, CDR2 EKD. CDR3 sequence: CACDSILLGDLGHTDKLIF. The CDR3 DNA sequence: TGTGCCTGTGACAGTATCTTACTGGGGGATCTAGGGCACACCGATAAACTCATCTTT.

This clone is large within its sample. This chain joins TRDV2 and TRDJ1, with a weak D call TRDD3 (5 bases). The CDR3 has 15 residues. The germline CDR1 and CDR2 sequences are GEAIGNYY and EKD. Deletions cut 0 bases from V and 4 bases from J, with 14 bases between. The CDR3: CACDTVVGYGDKLIF. DNA of the CDR3: TGTGCCTGTGACACCGTTGTGGGGTACGGCGATAAACTCATCTTT.

This clone is termed medium-sized. The chain couples TRDV1 to TRDJ1; TRDD3 agrees at 10 bases. The V gene end was trimmed by 2 bases and the J gene end by 2 bases; junction bases not matched to a gene: 20. CDR1 is TSWWSYY, CDR2 QGS, per germline. The CDR3 has 21 amino acids. CDR3 bases: TGTGCTCTTGGGGAAAAAGGAGAGAATTACTGGGGGATTCATGGGACCGATAAACTCATCTTT. It specifies CALGEKGENYWGIHGTDKLIF.

The table lists this clone with a few counts. This DNA's translation and the protein TCRdb lists, from a much larger clone, do not match at residue 8, likely due to a read error; the protein shown is translated from the DNA. This rearrangement joins TRDV2 to TRDJ1; D remains unclear. The germline V and J ends were trimmed by 3 bases and 0 bases, with 16 bases remaining between them. This CDR3 region has 16 residues. Germline CDR1 is GEAIGNYY and CDR2 is EKD. CDR3 amino acids: CACDPLLREYTDKLIF. As DNA, the CDR3 is TGTGCCTGTGACCCTCTGCTGAGGGAGTACACCGATAAACTCATCTTT.

This clone was counted between two and nine times. TCRdb records a much larger clone's protein for this DNA, with a difference at residue 12 that likely arises from a read error; the protein given is the translation of the DNA. The chain is built from TRDV2 and TRDJ3, with D possibly matching TRDD3 (6 bases). The CDR3 runs 18 residues. CDR1 and CDR2 (germline): GEAIGNYY, EKD. The CDR3 protein is CACDPMGGDSWGTRQMFF. CDR3 coding DNA: TGTGCCTGTGACCCCATGGGGGGCGACTCCTGGGGCACCCGACAGATGTTTTTC.

Comments on this clone: The likely explanation is a read error, given a far larger clone one base away. V usage is TRDV2 and J usage is TRDJ3; D could derive from TRDD1 or TRDD3 (5 bases each). The CDR3 extends over 20 amino acids. Germline CDR1 and CDR2: GEAIGNYY and EKD. The CDR3 region has the DNA TGTGCCTGTGACACCGCGGAAATGATAGGGGGCTCCAGGGACACCCGACAGATGTTTTTC. The encoded protein is CACDTAEMIGGSRDTRQMFF.

This clone was seen only a few times. A read error likely explains why the TCRdb protein, taken from a much larger clone, differs from this DNA's translation at residue 9; the protein shown is translated from the DNA. The V gene is TRDV2, the J gene TRDJ1; no firm D call. V lost 0 bases to trimming and J lost 0 bases, with 19 bases between them. This CDR3 spans 18 amino acids. Germline V gene data show CDR1 as GEAIGNYY and CDR2 as EKD. The CDR3 region is CACDTAVLRTVYTDKLIF. CDR3 DNA sequence: TGTGCCTGTGACACCGCGGTACTGAGGACCGTGTACACCGATAAACTCATCTTT.

The table lists this clone with a few counts. This may be a read error, as it is one base from a much larger clone. This rearrangement joins TRDV1 to TRDJ1, with D possibly TRDD3 on 6 matching bases. CDR1 TSWWSYY and CDR2 QGS come from the germline V gene. V was shortened by 2 bases and J by 3 bases, with 28 bases between the two germline ends. CDR3 length: 20 residues. CDR3: CALGELKVTWGLKYADKLIF. CDR3 DNA: TGTGCTCTTGGGGAATTGAAGGTGACCTGGGGCCTTAAGTACGCCGATAAACTCATCTTT.

As for this clone: Just one base apart from a much larger clone, this may be a read error. This chain connects TRDV2 to TRDJ3; the D gene is possibly TRDD3 (6 bases). The CDR3 length is 20 residues. Germline V lookup: CDR1 GEAIGNYY, CDR2 EKD. The V gene lost 3 bases and the J gene lost 2 bases, with 22 bases spanning the gap. CDR3 in DNA: TGTGCCTGTGACCCAGTGAGGGGTGGAGGGGGGACCTGGGACACCCGACAGATGTTTTTC. It yields the protein CACDPVRGGGGTWDTRQMFF.

This chain joins TRDV2 and TRDJ3; 7 bases fit TRDD3. The V gene end was trimmed by 0 bases and the J gene end by 1 base; junction bases not matched to a gene: 8. Germline V lookup: CDR1 GEAIGNYY, CDR2 EKD. The CDR3 runs to 19 residues. The CDR3 region is CACDTGWGTSSWDTRQMFF. DNA for the CDR3: TGTGCCTGTGACACCGGGTGGGGGACCTCGTCCTGGGACACCCGACAGATGTTTTTC.

A note on this clone: This likely came from a read error, as a far larger clone is one base away. Although no V gene was called, TRDJ1 is the J gene; the D segment call TRDD3 is taken from the table without a DNA check. The CDR3 has 20 residues. In DNA form, the CDR3 reads TGTGCCTGTGACACCTTACTGGGGGATACGTATAGTTCCCCCACCGATAAACTCATCTTT. As protein: CACDTLLGDTYSSPTDKLIF.